The rows below give T cell receptor beta chains drawn from one sample of a study of vaccination effects on CD4 cells after COVID-19. For these receptors, no antigen is known. Assay used: immunoSEQ multiplex PCR; TCRdb lists only in-frame clones, some missing. The sample holds 30,000 to 40,000 clones; about 68% are singletons and the top ten take approximately 6.3%. Sequenced material: CD4+ T cells from PBMCs cultured without peptide, taken after COVID-19 vaccination. Every receptor here comes from a human donor who had a prior SARS-CoV-2 infection. The CDR3 runs from the conserved cysteine through the conserved F or W. Each record gives: CDR3 length, V gene, CDR3 protein.

12	TRBV12-3/TRBV12-4	CASSFRRGPRYF
17	TRBV10-3	CAISGWTGSNLNTEAFF
16	TRBV6-2/TRBV6-3	CASSYSRDARGDEQFF
17	TRBV12-5	CASGLVWGPPSAGTQYF
16	TRBV19	CASSKGGRGSNQPQHF
12	TRBV28	CASSQDLYGYTF
11	TRBV6-5	CASSRGDEQFF
15	TRBV2	CASSGVGRGTDTQYF
18	TRBV15	CATSRDGGMRGGYNEQFF
14	TRBV20-1	CSASPQGFNEKLFF
13	TRBV6-1	CASSEVVNQPQHF
12	TRBV10-3	CAIRGDNQPQHF
12	TRBV2	CASRQDSAEQYF
13	TRBV6-5	CASSLGREQPQHF
11	TRBV2	CASSLPYEQYF
13	TRBV4-3	CASSQGPAHEQFF
15	TRBV30	CAWRAWEAPTGELFF
14	TRBV27	CASSNRDRADTQYF
15	TRBV5-5	CASSLARTGNYGYTF
15	TRBV5-1	CASSLEGTSGNTIYF
15	TRBV19	CASSAQGVRGTEAFF
18	TRBV7-2	CASSLELGTGDFQETQYF
17	TRBV9	CASSVDPDRRLFREQFF
13	TRBV21-1	CASSRRGGTEAFF
16	TRBV10-3	CAISESDRGYTDTQYF
17	TRBV4-1	CASSYVGRDRGTDTQYF
16	TRBV2	CASRLQGVPRPGELFF
13	TRBV3-1/TRBV3-2	CASSQDRLGEQYF
16	TRBV7-8	CASSGWGSGGINEQFF
14	TRBV11-2	CASSLAGRPDTQYF
12	TRBV12-3/TRBV12-4	CASSLNIGGYTF
16	TRBV10-3	CAINIGGSADHYEQYF
13	TRBV12-5	CASGSERVQPQHF
15	TRBV2	CASSLAGESSDTQYF
12	TRBV19	CASSPSGRSYTF
11	TRBV29-1	CSVVPATEAFF
17	TRBV7-5	CARSPVGQGMEGYEQYF
16	TRBV6-1	CASSDFGTPSGNTIYF
15	TRBV11-3	CASSLGESIYNEQFF
15	TRBV6-6	CASRQTGNSNQPQHF
13	TRBV11-3	CASSAGPSNEQFF
15	TRBV6-5	CASQRVGLGNQPQHF
15	TRBV7-6	CASSLVGVSYNEQFF
15	TRBV7-8	CASSLIEGYQETQYF
16	TRBV11-1	CASSPRGRSGANVLTF
12	TRBV7-9	CASSRDSRFWYF
14	TRBV24-1	CATSDHISNQPQHF